Listed here are 26 T cell receptor beta chains from one sample, sequenced in a study of T cell repertoires in cytomegalovirus infection. Antigen specificity for these receptors is unknown. TCRdb re-called the reads through MiXCR, storing one row per CDR3 protein. The sample carries fewer than 900,000 distinct CDR3 sequences, roughly 29% recorded once. The source material was cultured CD8+ T cells from PBMCs, sampled from culture after CMV antigen stimulation. The receptor source for this set is a human donor in good health (CMV status not recorded). Some clones in this sample may be carry-over from other donors' samples.

The chain combines TRBV2 with TRBJ1-1; D is unresolved. The V end lost 10 bases, the J end lost 1 base, and 7 bases lay between the germline ends. This CDR3 spans 11 amino acids. CDR1 is SNHLY, CDR2 FYNNEI, per germline. The CDR3 DNA is TGTGCCACCCCAGAGAACACTGAAGCTTTCTTT. This gives the protein CATPENTEAFF.

The rearrangement joins TRBV6-1 to TRBJ2-2; TRBD1 or TRBD2 may be the D gene (5 bases each). The CDR3 consists of 15 residues. Trimming removed 5 bases at V and 5 bases at J, with 15 bases between. Germline values: CDR1 MNHNS, CDR2 SASEGT. The CDR3 spells CASSTGTITTGELFF. DNA of the CDR3: TGTGCCAGCAGTACCGGGACCATAACGACCGGGGAGCTGTTTTTT.

The chain couples TRBV15 to TRBJ1-1; unclear D gene. V was pared by 3 bases and J by 1 base, with 12 bases between. The CDR3 length is 15 residues. CDR1 and CDR2 (germline): LNHNV, YYDKDF (reference sequence). The CDR3: CATSSHRAPNTEAFF. Here the CDR3 DNA reads TGTGCCACCAGCAGCCACCGGGCCCCGAACACTGAAGCTTTCTTT.

This clonotype occurred many times. The gene calls are TRBV7-6 and TRBJ1-2; D is uncertain. From germline, CDR1 is SGHVS and CDR2 FNYEAQ. This CDR3 has 13 residues. The V end was cut by 6 bases, the J end by 0 bases, with 8 bases between. The CDR3: CASSSSPNYGYTF. The CDR3 DNA sequence: TGTGCCAGCAGTTCAAGCCCTAACTATGGCTACACCTTC.

The chain links TRBV12-3 or TRBV12-4 to TRBJ2-1; D remains unclear. Trimming shortened V by 1 base and J by 12 bases, and 10 bases separated the two germline ends. This CDR3 is built from 12 residues. CDR3 amino acids: CASSLEPPGQFF. Here the CDR3 DNA reads TGTGCCAGCAGTTTAGAACCCCCCGGGCAGTTCTTC.

This clonotype was seen only a few times. V gene TRBV7-9 combines with J gene TRBJ1-2; TRBD1 matches at 10 bases. J lost 4 bases, V lost 1 base, and 6 bases had no gene match. Germline V gene lookup returns CDR1 SEHNR and CDR2 FQNEAQ (reference sequence). CDR3 length equals 16 residues. In nucleotides, the CDR3 is TGTGCCAGCAGCTTAGTTCGGGACAGGGGAAGCTATGGCTACACCTTC. Translating gives CASSLVRDRGSYGYTF. Drawing the rest from reference TRBV7-9 and TRBJ1-2, the complete variable domain is DTGVSQNPRHKITKRGQNVTFRCDPISEHNRLYWYRQTLGQGPEFLTYFQNEAQLEKSRLLSDRFSAERPKGSFSTLEIQRTEQGDSAMYLCASSLVRDRGSYGYTFGSGTRLTVV.

This rearrangement joins TRBV10-3 to TRBJ1-2, with 7 bases lining up with TRBD1. Germline V lookup: CDR1 ENHRY, CDR2 SYGVKD. This CDR3 comprises 14 residues. The trim removed 7 bases at V and 8 bases at J, leaving 13 bases unmatched. CDR3 sequence (DNA): TGTGCCATCACCCAGGAGACAGGGAGTAGGGGCTACACCTTC. Translating gives CAITQETGSRGYTF.

There are a few counts of this clonotype. The chain has TRBV28 and TRBJ2-2, with 9 positions matching TRBD2. Looked up from germline, CDR1 is MDHEN and CDR2 is SYDVKM. Trimming cost V 11 bases and J 3 bases; bases outside gene matches: 19. CDR3 length: 18 amino acids. The CDR3 DNA follows: TGTGCCGCCACCACCCCCGGAGTAGCGGGGGTGTACACCGGGGAGCTGTTTTTT. Residues: CAATTPGVAGVYTGELFF.

This clonotype has ten or more counts. The DNA of the CDR3 is TGTGCCAGCAGCTTTCCTCAGGTTCCGAACACTGAAGCTTTCTTT. Its translation is CASSFPQVPNTEAFF. The rearrangement links TRBV7-9 to TRBJ1-1, with unresolved D. The CDR3 has 15 residues. Per germline, CDR1 SEHNR and CDR2 FQNEAQ (reference sequence). The germline V and J ends were trimmed by 3 bases and 1 base, with 12 bases remaining between them.

The chain uses TRBV6-6 and TRBJ2-2, with 7 bases fitting TRBD1. This CDR3 comprises 13 residues. After removal of 2 bases from V and 7 bases from J, the junction contained 1 base not matched to a gene. Germline CDR1 MNHNY, CDR2 SVGAGI (reference sequence). CDR3 DNA: TGTGCCAGCAGTTACCAGGGGGTCGGGGAGCTGTTTTTT. Translated, it gives CASSYQGVGELFF.

This clonotype has more than one count but fewer than ten. CDR3 sequence (DNA): TGCGCCAGCAGTGGGGTGGCAGTAGAAGCTTTCTTT. Protein sequence: CASSGVAVEAFF. The chain uses TRBV10-2 and TRBJ1-1; D gene uncertain. Germline lookup yields CDR1 WSHSY and CDR2 SAAADI. The CDR3 spans 12 residues. Trimming took off 4 bases at V and 8 bases at J, with 11 bases between the two ends.

This clonotype was seen once. The V and J genes are TRBV18 and TRBJ2-3, with TRBD2 identical over 11 bases. Germline V gene lookup returns CDR1 KGHSH and CDR2 LQKENI. J gave up 6 bases and V 3 bases, and 8 bases lay outside the gene matches. The CDR3 spans 16 residues. The DNA of the CDR3 is TGTGCCAGCTCACCCTCTAGCGGGGGGTTCCAGGATACGCAGTATTTT. It codes for CASSPSSGGFQDTQYF.

In its sample, this clonotype was seen many times. The chain is built from TRBV12-3 or TRBV12-4 and TRBJ2-2, with 7 bases aligning to TRBD2. The CDR3 consists of 16 residues. V lost 3 bases to trimming and J lost 0 bases; unmatched junction nucleotides: 4. For the CDR3, the DNA is TGTGCCAGCAGTTTCTCCCTAGCGGCGAACACCGGGGAGCTGTTTTTT. It codes for CASSFSLAANTGELFF.

The V call is TRBV7-2, the J call TRBJ2-4; perhaps TRBD1 as D (5 bases). The V gene's germline CDR1 is SGHTA and CDR2 FQGNSA. This CDR3 comprises 15 residues. Trimming cost V 5 bases and J 3 bases, with 14 bases left between them. CDR3 region: CASSTSQGIKNIQYF. The DNA for the CDR3 is TGTGCCAGCAGCACCTCTCAGGGAATCAAAAACATTCAGTACTTC.

The genes are TRBV19 and TRBJ2-7; 9 bases fit TRBD1. V lost 5 bases and J lost 5; bases outside the gene matches: 7. Germline V gene sequence: CDR1 LNHDA, CDR2 SQIVND (reference sequence). The CDR3 loop spans 14 amino acids. CDR3 protein: CASSDSTGGNEQYV. The DNA of the CDR3 is TGTGCCAGTAGTGACTCGACAGGGGGTAACGAGCAGTACGTC.

Comments on this clonotype: This is likely an artifact of a read error, given a far larger clone one base away. V and J are TRBV7-6 and TRBJ2-3; possible D gene TRBD1, 5 bases. With 5 bases removed from V and 6 bases from J, the gap between germline ends came to 9 bases. Looked up from germline, CDR1 is SGHVS and CDR2 is FNYEAQ. This CDR3 spans 12 amino acids. The CDR3 bases are TGTGCCAGCAGCCCCAAGGGGGATACGCAGTATTTT. This codes for CASSPKGDTQYF.

In its sample, this clonotype was seen a few times. The CDR3 DNA is TGTGCCAGCAGCCAAGATGGCCTCGGAGAGACCCAGTACTTC. Translated, it gives CASSQDGLGETQYF. The V gene is TRBV3-1, the J gene TRBJ2-5; no definite D call. The germline V gene encodes CDR1 LGHDT and CDR2 YNNKEL (reference sequence). V lost 0 bases, J lost 4 bases, and 9 bases lay in between. This CDR3 has 14 residues.

The chain recombines TRBV7-6 with TRBJ2-2; 9 nucleotides agree with TRBD2. Trimming cost V 0 bases and J 8 bases; bases outside gene matches: 4. The CDR3 is 15 amino acids. Germline-derived CDR1 and CDR2 are SGHVS and FNYEAQ. The CDR3 DNA reads TGTGCCAGCAGCTTAGCTAGCGGGGGTCCAGGGGAGCTGTTTTTT. It codes for CASSLASGGPGELFF.

A single count supports this clonotype. The chain carries TRBV6-2 or TRBV6-3 and TRBJ2-2, with D unclear. V gave up 4 bases and J gave up 3 bases, with 12 bases separating them. The CDR3 has 15 amino acids. Per germline, CDR1 MNHEY and CDR2 SVGEGT. The CDR3 coding sequence is TGTGCCAGCAGTTCCTGGGGATCGGACACCGGGGAGCTGTTTTTT. It yields the protein CASSSWGSDTGELFF.

This clonotype was detected only a few times. The rearrangement uses TRBV4-1 and TRBJ2-1; a weak D match, TRBD2 (5 bases). The CDR3 is 17 residues long. In germline, CDR1 is MGHRA, CDR2 YSYEKL. The V end was cut by 0 bases, the J end by 0 bases, with 12 bases between. CDR3 amino acids: CASSQDQAGNSYNEQFF. The CDR3 DNA reads as TGCGCCAGCAGCCAAGATCAGGCGGGCAACTCCTACAATGAGCAGTTCTTC.

The chain combines TRBV5-1 with TRBJ1-1; weak D call: TRBD1 (6 bases). The CDR3 spans 16 residues. Germline V gives CDR1 SGHRS, CDR2 YFSETQ. With 4 bases removed from V and 5 bases from J, the gap between germline ends came to 21 bases. Here the CDR3 reads CASSPSLGALTTEAFF. For the CDR3, the DNA is TGCGCCAGCAGCCCCTCTTTGGGGGCCCTAACGACTGAAGCTTTCTTT.

This clonotype was counted many times. The chain carries TRBV7-2 and TRBJ2-2; D gene ambiguous. CDR1 is SGHTA and CDR2 is FQGNSA in the germline V gene. This CDR3 contains 17 residues. With 8 bases removed from V and 5 bases from J, the gap between germline ends came to 24 bases. DNA for the CDR3: TGTGCCAGCTTACTTACTTCAGTTTCTTTGGGGACCGGGGAGCTGTTTTTT. It yields the protein CASLLTSVSLGTGELFF.

The chain couples TRBV2 to TRBJ2-1; 8 bases map to TRBD2. The CDR3 contains 15 residues. The germline V gene has CDR1 SNHLY and CDR2 FYNNEI. V shed 10 bases and J 2 bases; nucleotides not matched to a gene: 10. CDR3 in DNA: TGTGCCACCCGGGGGGCGGGGGGTACCTACAATGAGCAGTTCTTC. This translates into CATRGAGGTYNEQFF.

This clonotype has only a few counts. The V gene is TRBV20-1, the J gene TRBJ2-7, with 9 bases identical to TRBD2. In germline, CDR1 is DFQATT, CDR2 SNEGSKA (reference sequence). V shed 7 bases and J 5 bases; nucleotides not matched to a gene: 12. The CDR3 is made up of 14 amino acids. The CDR3 DNA sequence: TGCAGTGTTCGAGCAGGCGGGGGGGAGGACGAGCAGTACTTC. Translation: CSVRAGGGEDEQYF.

This clonotype was seen more than once but under ten times. This chain connects TRBV4-1 to TRBJ1-1, with TRBD1 matching 7 bases. Germline CDR1 and CDR2: MGHRA and YSYEKL. V lost 4 bases, J lost 1 base, and 3 bases stayed unmatched. The CDR3 has 14 amino acids. The CDR3 DNA reads as TGCGCCAGCAGCCTTCACAGGGGGAACACTGAAGCTTTCTTT. Amino acid sequence: CASSLHRGNTEAFF.

This chain uses TRBV7-6 with TRBJ2-2; no definite D call. This CDR3 contains 12 residues. Per the germline V gene, CDR1 is SGHVS and CDR2 is FNYEAQ. In DNA form, the CDR3 reads TGTGCTACCTTTCGGAACACCGGGGAGCTGTTTTTT. This sequence encodes CATFRNTGELFF.